One sample yielded the 7 T cell receptor beta chains listed below, sequenced in a study of blood T cell repertoires in COVID-19. Method: immunoSEQ multiplex PCR; TCRdb's copy keeps in-frame clones and lacks some. The sample holds over 200,000 clones, around 80% seen once. What was sequenced was PBMCs or T cells enriched from blood (not recorded which). Receptors originate from a man in his sixties who had recovered from COVID-19.

The chain links TRBV18 to TRBJ2-3; 9 bases match TRBD1. The CDR3 loop spans 15 amino acids. V was pared by 3 bases and J by 1 base, with 2 bases of the junction left unmatched. Per the germline V gene, CDR1 is KGHSH and CDR2 is LQKENI. The CDR3: CASSPRDRGTDTQYF. The CDR3 region has the DNA TGTGCCAGCTCACCCCGGGACAGGGGCACAGATACGCAGTATTTT. The full variable domain, in which reference TRBV18 and TRBJ2-3 provide the parts outside the CDR3, is NAGVMQNPRHLVRRRGQEARLRCSPMKGHSHVYWYRQLPEEGLKFMVYLQKENIIDESGMPKERFSAEFPKEGPSILRIQQVVRGDSAAYFCASSPRDRGTDTQYFGPGTRLTVL.

The CDR3 nucleotides read TGTGCCAGCAGCTTAGTCCCGGGACAGGGCTCCTACGAGCAGTACTTC. Translation gives CASSLVPGQGSYEQYF. This chain links TRBV7-9 with TRBJ2-7; 9 bases fit TRBD1. This CDR3 is 16 amino acids long. CDR1 and CDR2 from the germline V gene are SEHNR and FQNEAQ (reference sequence). V lost 1 base, J lost 0 bases, and 4 bases stayed unmatched.

The chain couples TRBV2 to TRBJ1-4; D not certain. CDR1 is SNHLY and CDR2 is FYNNEI in the germline V gene. Trimming took 6 bases from V and 5 from J, leaving 10 bases between them. This CDR3 is 13 amino acids long. The CDR3 DNA reads TGTGCCAGCAGGGACTCCTTCAATGAAAAACTGTTTTTT. It is translated as CASRDSFNEKLFF. Based on the CDR3 plus reference TRBV2 and TRBJ1-4, the full variable domain is EPEVTQTPSHQVTQMGQEVILRCVPISNHLYFYWYRQILGQKVEFLVSFYNNEISEKSEIFDDQFSVERPDGSNFTLKIRSTKLEDSAMYFCASRDSFNEKLFFGSGTQLSVL.

V gene TRBV9 combines with J gene TRBJ2-3; TRBD2 matches 9 bases. With 0 bases clipped from V and 5 bases from J, the junction kept 7 bases outside the gene matches. The CDR3 sequence is 16 residues long. CDR1 is SGDLS, CDR2 YYNGEE, per germline. CDR3 sequence: CASSVGERGAGDTQYF. CDR3 nucleotides: TGTGCCAGCAGCGTAGGGGAGCGGGGGGCCGGAGATACGCAGTATTTT.

The V call is TRBV2, the J call TRBJ1-2; D unresolved. This CDR3 region has 13 residues. The ends were cut back, 3 bases at V and 2 bases at J, with 7 bases in the middle. Germline V CDR1 and CDR2: SNHLY, FYNNEI. CDR3 in DNA: TGTGCCAGCAGTGATCGTCAGAACTATGGCTACACCTTC. This translates into CASSDRQNYGYTF.

CDR3 region: CASSLARGAGELFF. The CDR3 nucleotides read TGCGCCAGCAGCTTGGCCAGGGGGGCCGGGGAGCTGTTTTTT. The V gene is TRBV5-1, the J gene TRBJ2-2; possibly TRBD1 for D (7 bases). The CDR3 runs to 14 residues. Trimming pared 0 bases from V and 6 bases from J, leaving 9 bases between. CDR1 and CDR2 from the germline V gene are SGHRS and YFSETQ.

The CDR3 protein is CAWSGQGANYGYTF. CDR3 DNA: TGTGCCTGGAGTGGACAGGGGGCTAACTATGGCTACACCTTC. V gene TRBV30 combines with J gene TRBJ1-2; 9 positions agree with TRBD1. The CDR3 contains 14 residues. Trimming at V came to 1 base and at J to 0 bases, leaving 0 bases not matched to a gene. Germline CDR1 is GTSNPN and CDR2 is SVGIG (reference sequence). The whole variable domain, remainder taken from reference TRBV30 and TRBJ1-2, is SQTIHQWPATLVQPVGSPLSLECTVEGTSNPNLYWYRQAAGRGLQLLFYSVGIGQISSEVPQNLSASRPQDRQFILSSKKLLLSDSGFYLCAWSGQGANYGYTFGSGTRLTVV.